Presented here are 30 T cell receptor beta chains from one specimen sequenced in a study of cytomegalovirus exposure and HLA in healthy donors. The study ran its PCR with 60 Vbeta and 13 Jbeta primers. The protocol was immunoSEQ multiplex PCR, while the TCRdb copy is restricted to in-frame clones and leaves out a portion. The data show around 160,000 clones, roughly four fifths seen once. Sequencing was performed on PBMCs. The source is a woman in her 40s in good health and CMV-seronegative.

The genes are TRBV9 and TRBJ2-4, with 10 positions matching TRBD2. Germline lookup yields CDR1 SGDLS and CDR2 YYNGEE. The CDR3 runs 18 residues. J lost 7 bases, V lost 3 bases, and 16 bases had no gene match. The CDR3 here is CASSARLGLADSENIQYF. The CDR3 nucleotides are TGTGCCAGCAGCGCGCGACTCGGACTAGCGGATTCAGAGAACATTCAGTACTTC. The variable domain in full, completed from reference TRBV9 and TRBJ2-4, reads DSGVTQTPKHLITATGQRVTLRCSPRSGDLSVYWYQQSLDQGLQFLIQYYNGEERAKGNILERFSAQQFPDLHSELNLSSLELGDSALYFCASSARLGLADSENIQYFGAGTRLSVL.

V gene TRBV11-3 combines with J gene TRBJ2-2; a possible D gene is TRBD1 (5 bases). This CDR3 spans 15 amino acids. Germline V gene data show CDR1 as SGHNT and CDR2 as YENEEA. Deletions cut 0 bases from V and 6 bases from J, with 11 bases between. The CDR3 DNA sequence: TGTGCCAGCAGCTTAGATCCCGCCAGGGCCGGGGAGCTGTTTTTT. Translating gives CASSLDPARAGELFF.

The CDR3 bases are TGTGCCAGCAGTCGCGGGACTAGCGGGAGGTCGGAGACCCAGTACTTC. Its protein is CASSRGTSGRSETQYF. V usage is TRBV27 and J usage is TRBJ2-5; 15 nucleotides align to TRBD2. The V gene end was trimmed by 5 bases and the J gene end by 5 bases; junction bases not matched to a gene: 6. This CDR3 has 16 residues. In germline, CDR1 is MNHEY, CDR2 SMNVEV (reference sequence).

The J gene is TRBJ2-7, the V gene TRBV15; the D is unclear. The V gene lost 0 bases and the J gene lost 5 bases, with 11 bases spanning the gap. Germline CDR1 is LNHNV and CDR2 is YYDKDF (reference sequence). The CDR3 runs to 14 residues. CDR3 DNA sequence: TGTGCCACCAGCAGAGATCCGGGTTCCCACGAGCAGTACTTC. It yields the protein CATSRDPGSHEQYF.

The chain has TRBV7-9 and TRBJ1-1, with D possibly being TRBD1 (6 bases). CDR3 length: 14 residues. The V and J ends lost 2 bases and 1 base respectively, with 8 bases between them. Germline V gene data show CDR1 as SEHNR and CDR2 as FQNEAQ (reference sequence). CDR3 sequence: CASSLLGANTEAFF. DNA of the CDR3: TGTGCCAGCAGCTTACTGGGGGCGAACACTGAAGCTTTCTTT.

The chain links TRBV6-1 to TRBJ2-1; no reliable D call. Germline V CDR1 and CDR2: MNHNS, SASEGT. Trimming removed 6 bases from V and 6 bases from J, with 12 bases in between. The CDR3 has 13 amino acids. CDR3 sequence: CASRESSGNEQFF. The CDR3, as DNA: TGTGCCAGCAGAGAGTCCTCGGGCAATGAGCAGTTCTTC.

This rearrangement joins TRBV2 to TRBJ2-2, with a possible D match to TRBD2 (7 bases). V lost 2 bases and J lost 6, with 13 bases in between. This CDR3 contains 15 residues. CDR1 is SNHLY and CDR2 is FYNNEI in the germline V gene. CDR3 in DNA: TGTGCCAGCAGTGAATCGTGGGGGGGCTCCGGGGAGCTGTTTTTT. This encodes CASSESWGGSGELFF.

The V gene is TRBV27, the J gene TRBJ2-3, with 7 bases lining up with TRBD1. Germline CDR1 is MNHEY and CDR2 is SMNVEV (reference sequence). Trimming at V came to 6 bases and at J to 0 bases, leaving 9 bases not matched to a gene. The CDR3 sequence is 16 residues long. The CDR3 region is CASRHRDSTSTDTQYF. CDR3 nucleotide sequence: TGTGCCAGCAGGCACCGGGACAGCACTAGCACAGATACGCAGTATTTT.

This clone was observed once. DNA of the CDR3: TGCGCCAGCAGTCCCGGGGGGTCCTACAATGAGCAGTTCTTC. Translation gives CASSPGGSYNEQFF. The chain combines TRBV10-1 with TRBJ2-1; 7 nucleotides align to TRBD2. The CDR3 has 14 residues. CDR1 WNHNN and CDR2 SYGVQD come from the germline V gene (reference sequence). Trimming removed 5 bases from V and 1 base from J; junction bases left unmatched: 2.

The chain joins TRBV7-3 to TRBJ2-5; D gene ambiguous. Germline V CDR1 and CDR2: SGHTA, FQGTGA. V dropped 3 bases and J dropped 2 bases, with 7 bases sitting between them. The CDR3 totals 13 residues. This CDR3 reads CASSFPGQETQYF. The CDR3 region has the DNA TGTGCCAGCAGCTTCCCGGGTCAAGAGACCCAGTACTTC.

This chain connects TRBV10-3 to TRBJ1-1; tentative D call: TRBD1 (5 bases). In germline, CDR1 is ENHRY, CDR2 SYGVKD. V lost 7 bases to trimming and J lost 6 bases, with 18 bases between them. The CDR3 has 14 residues. In DNA form, the CDR3 reads TGTGCCATCACTTCAGACAGTCTATCCGCTGAAGCTTTCTTT. It yields the protein CAITSDSLSAEAFF.

The chain uses TRBV7-9 and TRBJ1-5; 7 nucleotides agree with TRBD1. Germline V lookup: CDR1 SEHNR, CDR2 FQNEAQ (reference sequence). V lost 1 base, J lost 5 bases, and 5 bases stayed unmatched. CDR3 length: 15 amino acids. The CDR3 sequence is CASSLDGQVHQPQHF. The CDR3 DNA is TGTGCCAGCAGCTTAGATGGACAGGTTCATCAGCCCCAGCATTTT.

The chain has TRBV28 and TRBJ2-2; tentatively, D is TRBD1 (6 bases). CDR3 length: 12 amino acids. Trimming pared 7 bases from V and 4 bases from J, leaving 7 bases between. Germline V gene lookup returns CDR1 MDHEN and CDR2 SYDVKM. Here the CDR3 reads CASNRVTGELFF. The DNA for the CDR3 is TGTGCCAGCAACAGGGTCACCGGGGAGCTGTTTTTT.

The rearrangement uses TRBV4-1 and TRBJ1-3; 7 nucleotides match TRBD1. Germline V CDR1 and CDR2: MGHRA, YSYEKL. The CDR3 sequence is 18 residues long. V lost 0 bases to trimming and J lost 2 bases; unmatched junction nucleotides: 10. CDR3 nucleotide sequence: TGCGCCAGCAGCCAAGAGAAGTTCCAGGGGGAAGCTGGAAACACCATATATTTT. Its protein product is CASSQEKFQGEAGNTIYF.

The rearrangement joins TRBV7-9 to TRBJ2-3; possible D gene TRBD2, 5 bases. V was pared by 4 bases and J by 1 base, with 6 bases between. CDR1 is SEHNR, CDR2 FQNEAQ, per germline (reference sequence). The CDR3 extends over 13 amino acids. CDR3 nucleotides: TGTGCCAGCAGCTGGACTGGCACAGATACGCAGTATTTT. Amino acid sequence: CASSWTGTDTQYF.

V and J are TRBV30 and TRBJ2-7; D is unresolved. The CDR3 has 11 amino acids. Germline V gives CDR1 GTSNPN, CDR2 SVGIG (reference sequence). V was pared by 1 base and J by 3 bases, with 4 bases between. CDR3 nucleotide sequence: TGTGCCTGGAGTGCCAACTACGAGCAGTACTTC. This translates into CAWSANYEQYF.

The gene calls are TRBV5-1 and TRBJ2-7; 10 bases map to TRBD2. From germline, CDR1 is SGHRS and CDR2 YFSETQ. This CDR3 is built from 15 residues. The V gene end was trimmed by 0 bases and the J gene end by 5 bases; junction bases not matched to a gene: 5. CDR3 nucleotide sequence: TGCGCCAGCAGCTTGGCACTAGCGGGAAGAAACGAGCAGTACTTC. Its translation is CASSLALAGRNEQYF. Filled out from reference TRBV5-1 and TRBJ2-7, the complete variable domain reads KAGVTQTPRYLIKTRGQQVTLSCSPISGHRSVSWYQQTPGQGLQFLFEYFSETQRNKGNFPGRFSGRQFSNSRSEMNVSTLELGDSALYLCASSLALAGRNEQYFGPGTRLTVT.

This clone appeared a few times. The chain combines TRBV7-9 with TRBJ2-7, with D maybe TRBD2 (6 bases). Germline assignment: CDR1 SEHNR and CDR2 FQNEAQ (reference sequence). The V and J ends lost 4 bases and 1 base respectively, with 11 bases between them. CDR3 length: 14 residues. CDR3 sequence: CASSSISGSYEQYF. Written as DNA, the CDR3 is TGTGCCAGCAGCTCCATTAGCGGATCCTACGAGCAGTACTTC.

The chain is built from TRBV6-6 and TRBJ1-4; D is ambiguous. The CDR3 sequence is 16 residues long. The germline gives CDR1 MNHNY, CDR2 SVGAGI (reference sequence). Trimming left V 0 bases short and J 4 bases short, with 12 bases between. In DNA form, the CDR3 reads TGTGCCAGCAGTTACTCGAAGGCTGGACTTAATGAAAAACTGTTTTTT. Its protein is CASSYSKAGLNEKLFF.

This rearrangement joins TRBV28 to TRBJ2-1, with 9 bases aligning to TRBD1. The CDR3 extends over 15 amino acids. Trimming cost V 6 bases and J 4 bases; bases outside gene matches: 7. Germline V CDR1 and CDR2: MDHEN, SYDVKM. In nucleotides, the CDR3 is TGTGCCAGCAGCGTCGGGGGACAGGGATACAATGAGCAGTTCTTC. Translated, it gives CASSVGGQGYNEQFF.

There are a few counts of this clone. Here the CDR3 DNA reads TGTGCCAGCAAACCGGATGGGGGCTACGAGATCTACGAGCAGTACTTC. It yields the protein CASKPDGGYEIYEQYF. The chain combines TRBV28 with TRBJ2-7, with D tentatively TRBD1 (6 bases). The CDR3 consists of 16 residues. Germline CDR1 and CDR2: MDHEN and SYDVKM. With 7 bases removed from V and 3 bases from J, the gap between germline ends came to 22 bases.

This chain connects TRBV7-9 to TRBJ2-3, with D perhaps TRBD2 (6 bases). V lost 4 bases and J 0 bases, leaving 11 bases between the germline ends. The CDR3 contains 15 residues. Germline V gene lookup returns CDR1 SEHNR and CDR2 FQNEAQ (reference sequence). The CDR3 protein is CASSSGTLSTDTQYF. CDR3 coding DNA: TGTGCCAGCAGCTCTGGGACTCTGAGCACAGATACGCAGTATTTT.

The chain joins TRBV11-3 to TRBJ2-7; 9 positions match TRBD1. Losses at the gene ends were 5 bases for V and 6 bases for J; bases not matched to a gene: 5. CDR1 and CDR2 (germline): SGHNT, YENEEA. The CDR3 loop spans 13 amino acids. The CDR3 sequence: CASSRDRVSEQYF. The CDR3 nucleotides are TGTGCCAGCAGCCGGGACAGGGTGAGCGAGCAGTACTTC. Supplemented by reference TRBV11-3 and TRBJ2-7, the full variable domain reads EAGVVQSPRYKIIEKKQPVAFWCNPISGHNTLYWYLQNLGQGPELLIRYENEEAVDDSQLPKDRFSAERLKGVDSTLKIQPAELGDSAVYLCASSRDRVSEQYFGPGTRLTVT.

The chain joins TRBV20-1 to TRBJ1-3; D perhaps matches TRBD1 (6 bases). CDR1 DFQATT and CDR2 SNEGSKA come from the germline V gene (reference sequence). This CDR3 region has 11 residues. Deletions cut 5 bases from V and 8 bases from J, with 10 bases between. The CDR3 bases are TGCAGTGCTTCAGGGGATTACACCATATATTTT. It translates to CSASGDYTIYF.

The rearrangement links TRBV11-2 to TRBJ2-1; D remains unclear. V lost 4 bases, J lost 6 bases, and 22 bases lay in between. Per the germline V gene, CDR1 is SGHAT and CDR2 is FQNNGV. The CDR3 sequence is 17 residues long. The CDR3 DNA reads TGTGCCAGCAGCTCATACGCTATTCTAAGTCCCACCAATGAGCAGTTCTTC. This codes for CASSSYAILSPTNEQFF.

This chain uses TRBV28 with TRBJ1-4; D remains ambiguous. Trimming cost V 1 base and J 3 bases, with 9 bases left between them. Germline CDR1 is MDHEN and CDR2 is SYDVKM. The CDR3 spans 15 residues. The CDR3 sequence is CASSLSSTANEKLFF. The CDR3 nucleotides are TGTGCCAGCAGTTTATCCTCGACTGCTAATGAAAAACTGTTTTTT.

V and J are TRBV18 and TRBJ2-2; TRBD2 agrees at 9 bases. The length of the CDR3 is 16 residues. Germline V lookup: CDR1 KGHSH, CDR2 LQKENI. The V and J ends lost 2 bases and 6 bases, in that order; junction bases with no gene match: 7. The CDR3 sequence: CASSPAGTSSAGELFF. The CDR3 DNA is TGTGCCAGCTCACCAGCCGGGACTAGCTCAGCCGGGGAGCTGTTTTTT. The variable domain in full, completed from reference TRBV18 and TRBJ2-2, reads NAGVMQNPRHLVRRRGQEARLRCSPMKGHSHVYWYRQLPEEGLKFMVYLQKENIIDESGMPKERFSAEFPKEGPSILRIQQVVRGDSAAYFCASSPAGTSSAGELFFGEGSRLTVL.

The chain recombines TRBV27 with TRBJ2-7; possibly TRBD2 for D (6 bases). V lost 8 bases and J lost 4, with 9 bases in between. Germline-derived CDR1 and CDR2 are MNHEY and SMNVEV (reference sequence). The CDR3 loop spans 11 amino acids. CDR3 in amino acids: CASRAGYEQYF. The DNA for the CDR3 is TGTGCCAGCCGGGCGGGGTACGAGCAGTACTTC.

This sequence joins TRBV7-2 and TRBJ2-3, with TRBD1 matching 10 bases. Germline values: CDR1 SGHTA, CDR2 FQGNSA. The CDR3 is 16 amino acids. V lost 4 bases to trimming and J lost 0 bases; unmatched junction nucleotides: 4. This CDR3 is CASSWRDRGSTDTQYF. The DNA for the CDR3 is TGTGCCAGCAGCTGGCGGGACAGGGGTAGCACAGATACGCAGTATTTT.

A remark on this clone: At one end, the junction sequence differs from germline, possibly due to a read error. The chain joins TRBV7-7 to TRBJ2-5, with D perhaps TRBD2 (5 bases). The CDR3 loop spans 15 amino acids. The V gene's germline CDR1 is SSHAT and CDR2 FNYEAQ (reference sequence). CDR3 region: CASSPRTGSQETQYF. The CDR3 nucleotides read TGTGCTAGCAGCCCTAGGACGGGGAGTCAAGAGACCCAGTACTTC.